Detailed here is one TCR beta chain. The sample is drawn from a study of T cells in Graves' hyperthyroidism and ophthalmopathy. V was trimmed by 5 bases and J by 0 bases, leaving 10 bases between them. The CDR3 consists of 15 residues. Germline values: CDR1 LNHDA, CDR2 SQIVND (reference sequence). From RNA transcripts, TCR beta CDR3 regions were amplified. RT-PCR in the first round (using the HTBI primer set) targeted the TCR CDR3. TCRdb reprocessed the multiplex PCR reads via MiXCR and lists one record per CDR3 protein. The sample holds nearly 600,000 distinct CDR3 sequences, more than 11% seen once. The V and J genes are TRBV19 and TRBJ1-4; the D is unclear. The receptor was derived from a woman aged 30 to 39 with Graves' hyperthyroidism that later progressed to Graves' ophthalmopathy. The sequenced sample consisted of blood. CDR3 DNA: TGTGCCAGTAGTCAAACATCCTCAACTAATGAAAAACTGTTTTTT. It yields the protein CASSQTSSTNEKLFF.